The entry that follows covers one T cell receptor (beta chain) sequence. TCRdb keeps only in-frame clones here, not all; method: immunoSEQ multiplex PCR. The sample lists about 110,000 clones, around 89% occurring once. This specimen comes from a study of blood T cell repertoires in COVID-19. Study in general: Samples taken during acute and convalescent COVID-19 were collected in the United States, Italy and Spain. T cells, B-cell-depleted T cells, or PBMCs provided the cDNA or gDNA that served as material.

The sample comprised peripheral blood. The clonotype comes from a human donor in a cohort sampled during active COVID-19.

CDR3 sequence reads: CASRRYRVDRDNSPLHF. DNA for the CDR3: TGTGCCAGCAGGCGATACAGGGTGGACAGAGATAATTCACCCCTCCACTTT. The rearrangement links TRBV2 to TRBJ1-6; perhaps TRBD1 as D (6 bases). CDR3 length equals 17 residues. Germline V gene sequence: CDR1 SNHLY, CDR2 FYNNEI. Trimming shortened V by 6 bases and J by 5 bases, and 20 bases separated the two germline ends.